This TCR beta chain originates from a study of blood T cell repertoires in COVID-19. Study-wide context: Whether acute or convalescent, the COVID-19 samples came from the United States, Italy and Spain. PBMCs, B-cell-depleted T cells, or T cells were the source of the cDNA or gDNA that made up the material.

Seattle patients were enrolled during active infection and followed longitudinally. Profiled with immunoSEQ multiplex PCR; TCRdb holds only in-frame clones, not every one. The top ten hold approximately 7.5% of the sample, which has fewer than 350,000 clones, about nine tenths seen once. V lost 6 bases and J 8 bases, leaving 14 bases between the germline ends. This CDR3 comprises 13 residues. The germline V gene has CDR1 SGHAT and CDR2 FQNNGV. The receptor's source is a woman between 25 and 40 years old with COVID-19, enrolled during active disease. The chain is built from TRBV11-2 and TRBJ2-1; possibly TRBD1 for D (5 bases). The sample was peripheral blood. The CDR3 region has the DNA TGTGCCAGCAGGCGGCTCAGGGATCATGAGCAGTTCTTC. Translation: CASRRLRDHEQFF. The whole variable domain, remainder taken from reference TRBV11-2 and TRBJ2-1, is EAGVAQSPRYKIIEKRQSVAFWCNPISGHATLYWYQQILGQGPKLLIQFQNNGVVDDSQLPKDRFSAERLKGVDSTLKIQPAKLEDSAVYLCASRRLRDHEQFFGPGTRLTVL.